The 28 T cell receptor beta chains presented below share a single source sample, sequenced in a study of post-analysis software for immune sequencing data. Study conclusions and caveats: Compared with controls, patients had more of about 5 TRBV segments, including TRBV5-6, TRBV5-1 and TRBV20-1.

Antigens of these TCRs are unknown. Presence of unique molecular identifiers characterized the TCR beta cDNA libraries. TCRdb itself ran the PCR reads through MiXCR, one entry per CDR3 protein. The sample has approximately 770,000 distinct CDR3 sequences; roughly 46% are singletons. The specimen sequenced was blood. The receptors here all came from a girl between 5 and 17 years old with multiple sclerosis.

This clonotype has a handful of counts. The chain's CDR3 is CASSLRAGGVDEQYF. The CDR3 coding sequence is TGTGCCAGCAGCTTACGCGCAGGGGGCGTAGACGAGCAGTACTTC. The chain joins TRBV7-2 to TRBJ2-7; 8 nucleotides agree with TRBD1. From germline, CDR1 is SGHTA and CDR2 FQGNSA. The CDR3 is 15 amino acids. The trim removed 2 bases at V and 5 bases at J, leaving 8 bases unmatched.

The chain recombines TRBV4-3 with TRBJ2-7; a possible D gene is TRBD2 (6 bases). Germline V gives CDR1 LGHNA, CDR2 YSLEER. Trimming left V 0 bases short and J 8 bases short, with 11 bases between. This CDR3 is 13 amino acids long. This CDR3 is CASSQERRDQQYF. The CDR3 region has the DNA TGCGCCAGCAGCCAAGAGCGGAGGGACCAGCAGTACTTC.

V and J are TRBV9 and TRBJ2-4; 8 bases map to TRBD1. The end of the DNA is better explained by TRBJ2-7, so the J call may be wrong. The CDR3 covers 13 residues. The germline V gene has CDR1 SGDLS and CDR2 YYNGEE. The chain's CDR3 is CASTKGQDYEQYF. The CDR3 region has the DNA TGTGCCAGCACCAAGGGACAGGACTACGAGCAGTACTTC.

The rearrangement joins TRBV5-6 to TRBJ2-5, with D perhaps TRBD1 or TRBD2 (5 bases each). Between the trimmed V and J ends, which lost 3 bases and 5 bases, there was a span of 11 bases. The CDR3 is 13 residues long. Germline V gene data show CDR1 as SGHDT and CDR2 as YYEEEE. The CDR3 spells CASSWGTAETQYF. The DNA of the CDR3 is TGTGCCAGCAGCTGGGGGACCGCGGAGACCCAGTACTTC.

This rearrangement joins TRBV25-1 to TRBJ1-2, with no clear D. The V end lost 3 bases, the J end lost 4 bases, and 6 bases lay between the germline ends. The CDR3 contains 12 residues. Germline V gene data show CDR1 as MGHDK and CDR2 as SYGVNS. In DNA, the CDR3 is TGTGCCAGCAGTGAGGGCCTCTATGGCTACACCTTC. Translating it yields CASSEGLYGYTF.

The CDR3 DNA reads as TGTGCCAGCAGGGGGGCTAGGGGAGAGACCCAGTACTTC. Translating it yields CASRGARGETQYF. The chain uses TRBV7-6 and TRBJ2-5; maybe TRBD1 (6 bases). V dropped 6 bases and J dropped 4 bases, with 12 bases sitting between them. This CDR3 is built from 13 residues. Germline V lookup: CDR1 SGHVS, CDR2 FNYEAQ.

J is TRBJ2-1 and V is TRBV27; D ambiguous. This CDR3 is built from 14 residues. V dropped 7 bases and J dropped 8 bases, with 18 bases sitting between them. CDR1 and CDR2 (germline): MNHEY, SMNVEV (reference sequence). For the CDR3, the DNA is TGTGCCAGCATTTCGGCCGCCCACGAACATGAGCAGTTCTTC. Translation: CASISAAHEHEQFF.

The CDR3 DNA reads as TGCGCCAGCAGCCAAGGACTAGTAGGCACAGATACGCAGTATTTT. Translation gives CASSQGLVGTDTQYF. This chain connects TRBV4-1 to TRBJ2-3; tentative D call: TRBD2 (6 bases). The V gene's germline CDR1 is MGHRA and CDR2 YSYEKL. This CDR3 is built from 15 residues. Trimming left V 1 base short and J 1 base short, with 9 bases between.

The V gene is TRBV7-9, the J gene TRBJ2-4, with 10 bases aligning to TRBD1. This CDR3 region has 14 residues. The V and J ends lost 7 bases and 7 bases, in that order; junction bases with no gene match: 7. Germline V gene data show CDR1 as SEHNR and CDR2 as FQNEAQ (reference sequence). CDR3 DNA: TGTGCCAGCACCGATGAGACAGGGGGCAACATTCAGTACTTC. Translated: CASTDETGGNIQYF.

There are a few counts of this clonotype. The V and J genes are TRBV4-1 and TRBJ1-2, with D possibly TRBD1 on 6 matching bases. Trimming left V 0 bases short and J 7 bases short, with 15 bases between. CDR1 is MGHRA, CDR2 YSYEKL, per germline. The CDR3 loop spans 15 amino acids. The CDR3 nucleotides read TGCGCCAGCAGCCAAGACAACAGACGAGGGGGTGGCTACACCTTC. Encoded protein: CASSQDNRRGGGYTF.

V and J are TRBV2 and TRBJ2-3; 11 nucleotides match TRBD2. The V and J ends lost 4 bases and 2 bases, in that order; junction bases with no gene match: 5. The CDR3 is 16 amino acids. The germline V gene has CDR1 SNHLY and CDR2 FYNNEI. The CDR3 nucleotides read TGTGCCAGCAGTGGAAGACTAGCGGGGTACACAGATACGCAGTATTTT. Translating it yields CASSGRLAGYTDTQYF.

This chain links TRBV28 with TRBJ2-7, with D perhaps matching TRBD2 (6 bases). The CDR3 is made up of 14 amino acids. Between the trimmed V and J ends, which lost 10 bases and 4 bases, there was a span of 20 bases. The germline CDR1 and CDR2 sequences are MDHEN and SYDVKM. The CDR3 DNA is TGTGCCACCACGCGGGGACCGCCTCTTTACGAGCAGTACTTC. Protein sequence: CATTRGPPLYEQYF.

The chain uses TRBV20-1 and TRBJ1-1; no definite D call. Trimming cost V 0 bases and J 3 bases, with 11 bases left between them. There are 14 residues in the CDR3. The germline V gene encodes CDR1 DFQATT and CDR2 SNEGSKA (reference sequence). Here the CDR3 reads CSARDPLWDTEAFF. For the CDR3, the DNA is TGCAGTGCTAGAGATCCTTTGTGGGACACTGAAGCTTTCTTT.

In this sample, this clonotype turned up a few times. The chain uses TRBV7-9 and TRBJ2-5, with D possibly TRBD1 on 5 matching bases. CDR1 and CDR2 (germline): SEHNR, FQNEAQ (reference sequence). Trimming removed 1 base from V and 4 bases from J, with 13 bases in between. There are 15 residues in the CDR3. The DNA for the CDR3 is TGTGCCAGCAGCTTAGTTGGGGCGAACAGAGAGACCCAGTACTTC. Translated: CASSLVGANRETQYF.

The rearrangement links TRBV6-1 to TRBJ2-3; maybe TRBD1 (5 bases). The CDR3 length is 13 residues. Trimming took off 6 bases at V and 2 bases at J, with 9 bases between the two ends. From germline, CDR1 is MNHNS and CDR2 SASEGT. The CDR3 loop reads CASRNRPTDTQYF. The CDR3 nucleotides read TGTGCCAGCAGAAACAGGCCCACAGATACGCAGTATTTT.

A few counts support this clonotype. The chain joins TRBV7-9 to TRBJ1-5; D unclear. This CDR3 spans 11 amino acids. Germline CDR1 and CDR2: SEHNR and FQNEAQ (reference sequence). The V end was cut by 8 bases, the J end by 7 bases, with 9 bases between. The CDR3 region has the DNA TGTGCCAGCGGGCGGGAACAGCCCCAGCATTTT. This translates into CASGREQPQHF.

The chain is built from TRBV7-2 and TRBJ1-1; the D is unclear. Trimming took off 5 bases at V and 1 base at J, with 20 bases between the two ends. The germline CDR1 and CDR2 sequences are SGHTA and FQGNSA. This CDR3 has 17 amino acids. The CDR3 coding sequence is TGTGCCAGCAGCCCCCGGGAGGATATTAGATGGAACACTGAAGCTTTCTTT. Its protein product is CASSPREDIRWNTEAFF.

In nucleotides, the CDR3 is TGTGCCAGCAGCTTATTAGGCGGGTTTGGCTACACCTTC. Translation gives CASSLLGGFGYTF. The V gene is TRBV7-6, the J gene TRBJ1-2; D uncertain. This CDR3 spans 13 amino acids. Germline-derived CDR1 and CDR2 are SGHVS and FNYEAQ. Trimming removed 2 bases at V and 7 bases at J, with 11 bases between.

This chain uses TRBV9 with TRBJ2-1; no clear D. Germline V gene data show CDR1 as SGDLS and CDR2 as YYNGEE. The CDR3 sequence is 14 residues long. Trimming stripped 4 bases from V and 6 bases from J, with 14 bases between. The CDR3 bases are TGTGCCAGCAGCCCCCGTGGGTCCCTCAATGAGCAGTTCTTC. Protein sequence: CASSPRGSLNEQFF.

The J gene is TRBJ2-3, the V gene TRBV29-1; 10 positions match TRBD2. Trimming cost V 7 bases and J 5 bases; bases outside gene matches: 6. CDR1 is SQVTM and CDR2 is ANQGSEA in the germline V gene. CDR3 length: 13 amino acids. CDR3 amino acids: CSGGLAEGDTQYF. The CDR3 DNA reads TGCAGCGGTGGACTAGCGGAGGGAGATACGCAGTATTTT.

This chain joins TRBV20-1 and TRBJ2-7, with 10 nucleotides matching TRBD2. Germline V lookup: CDR1 DFQATT, CDR2 SNEGSKA (reference sequence). With 4 bases clipped from V and 2 bases from J, the junction kept 5 bases outside the gene matches. This CDR3 spans 14 amino acids. In DNA form, the CDR3 reads TGCAGTGCTAAAGGACTAGCGGAAACCTACGAGCAGTACTTC. Protein product: CSAKGLAETYEQYF.

The rearrangement links TRBV7-6 to TRBJ2-4; possibly TRBD1 for D (6 bases). CDR3 length: 12 residues. Trimming removed 2 bases at V and 13 bases at J, with 12 bases between. CDR1 and CDR2 (germline): SGHVS, FNYEAQ. The CDR3, as DNA: TGTGCCAGCAGCTTACGGGACAAAGAGCAGTACTTC. Its translation is CASSLRDKEQYF.

The chain recombines TRBV30 with TRBJ2-7; tentatively, D is TRBD1 (6 bases). V shed 4 bases and J shed 2 bases, with 15 bases lying between them. The CDR3 runs to 14 residues. Per the germline V gene, CDR1 is GTSNPN and CDR2 is SVGIG (reference sequence). This chain's CDR3 is CAWTGEQSAYEQYF. In DNA form, the CDR3 reads TGTGCCTGGACAGGGGAGCAAAGCGCCTACGAGCAGTACTTC.

The V gene is TRBV7-9, the J gene TRBJ2-4; 9 nucleotides line up with TRBD1. V shed 5 bases, J shed 0 bases, and the junction held 5 bases outside the gene matches. From germline, CDR1 is SEHNR and CDR2 FQNEAQ (reference sequence). The CDR3 sequence is 16 residues long. CDR3 sequence reads: CASSPGQGKAKNIQYF. CDR3 nucleotide sequence: TGTGCCAGCAGCCCTGGACAGGGGAAAGCCAAAAACATTCAGTACTTC.

The CDR3 sequence is CSGQEDSNQPQHF. The DNA for the CDR3 is TGCAGTGGGCAGGAGGATAGCAATCAGCCCCAGCATTTT. This sequence joins TRBV20-1 and TRBJ1-5; D unresolved. V lost 7 bases to trimming and J lost 0 bases, with 10 bases between them. CDR3 size: 13 residues. Germline loops: CDR1 DFQATT, CDR2 SNEGSKA (reference sequence).

The chain has TRBV6-2 or TRBV6-3 and TRBJ1-3; D might be TRBD1 (6 bases). Trimming cost V 6 bases and J 0 bases, with 9 bases left between them. CDR3 size: 14 residues. Per germline, CDR1 MNHEY and CDR2 SVGEGT. The CDR3 bases are TGTGCCAGCAGAGGGGGACTCTCTGGAAACACCATATATTTT. Its protein is CASRGGLSGNTIYF.

This clonotype was seen only a few times. The junction departs from the called germline gene at one end, perhaps through a read error. The V call is TRBV6-6, the J call TRBJ2-3; D is undetermined. The CDR3 is made up of 14 amino acids. CDR1 and CDR2 (germline): MNHNY, SVGAGI (reference sequence). CDR3 in amino acids: CASSWATVTDTRYF. DNA of the CDR3: TGTGCCAGCAGTTGGGCGACTGTCACAGATACGCGGTATTTT.

This clonotype was seen a handful of times. The rearrangement uses TRBV13 and TRBJ2-7; 8 bases agree with TRBD1. The DNA matches TRBJ2-5 better at its end, which makes the J call doubtful. The CDR3 loop spans 13 amino acids. From germline, CDR1 is PRHDT and CDR2 FYEKMQ (reference sequence). CDR3 DNA sequence: TGTGCCAGCAGTTCCGACAGGGGCAAGACCCAGTACTTC. This codes for CASSSDRGKTQYF.